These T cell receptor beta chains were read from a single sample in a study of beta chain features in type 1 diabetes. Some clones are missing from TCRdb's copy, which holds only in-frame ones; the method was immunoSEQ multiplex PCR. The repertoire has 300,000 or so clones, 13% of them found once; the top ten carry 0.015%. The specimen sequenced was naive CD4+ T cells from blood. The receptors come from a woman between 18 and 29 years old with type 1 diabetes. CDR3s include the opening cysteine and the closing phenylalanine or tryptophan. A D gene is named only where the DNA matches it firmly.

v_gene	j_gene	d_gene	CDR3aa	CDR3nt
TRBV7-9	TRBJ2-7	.	CASSRGGGSGEQYF	TGTGCCAGCAGCCGAGGGGGGGGATCAGGGGAGCAGTACTTC
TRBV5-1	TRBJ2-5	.	CASSLAGESETQYF	TGCGCCAGCAGCTTGGCGGGAGAGAGCGAGACCCAGTACTTC
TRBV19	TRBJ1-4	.	CASSWQTTNEKLFF	TGTGCCAGTAGTTGGCAGACAACTAATGAAAAACTGTTTTTT
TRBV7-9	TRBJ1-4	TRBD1	CASSEGQGRSEKLFF	TGTGCCAGCAGCGAAGGACAGGGACGGAGTGAAAAACTGTTTTTT
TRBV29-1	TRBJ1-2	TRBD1	CSVVPGQGVTNYGYTF	TGCAGCGTGGTCCCGGGACAGGGGGTTACTAACTATGGCTACACCTTC
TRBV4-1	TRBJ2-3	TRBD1	CASSQAGTGLTDTQYF	TGCGCCAGCAGCCAGGCCGGGACAGGGCTCACAGATACGCAGTATTTT
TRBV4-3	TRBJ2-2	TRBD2	CASSQDPSGRGPGELFF	TGCGCCAGCAGCCAAGACCCTAGCGGGAGAGGGCCCGGGGAGCTGTTTTTT
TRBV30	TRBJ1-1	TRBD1	CAGRGQGWTEAFF	TGTGCCGGAAGGGGACAGGGGTGGACTGAAGCTTTCTTT
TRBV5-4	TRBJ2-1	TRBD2	CASSSSGRAGNEQFF	TGTGCCAGCAGCTCTAGCGGGAGGGCCGGAAATGAGCAGTTCTTC
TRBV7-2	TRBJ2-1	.	CASSPRGLYNEQFF	TGTGCCAGCAGCCCGCGGGGACTTTACAATGAGCAGTTCTTC
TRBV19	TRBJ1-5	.	CASSLLQSGASNQPQHF	TGTGCCAGTAGTTTACTGCAAAGTGGGGCCTCAAATCAGCCCCAGCATTTT